Presented here are 6 T cell receptor beta chains from one specimen sequenced in a study of cytomegalovirus exposure and HLA in healthy donors. The PCR made use of 60 Vbeta and 13 Jbeta primers. Assay: immunoSEQ multiplex PCR; the TCRdb copy retains only in-frame clones and omits some. There are approximately 130,000 clones in the sample; over 75% occur only once, and approximately 1.7% lies in the top ten. The sequenced material came from PBMCs. The source of these receptors is a boy younger than 18 in good health and CMV-seronegative.

The chain carries TRBV9 and TRBJ1-6, with 9 bases fitting TRBD1. This CDR3 has 15 amino acids. V shed 0 bases and J 8 bases; nucleotides not matched to a gene: 3. The germline V gene has CDR1 SGDLS and CDR2 YYNGEE. CDR3 DNA sequence: TGTGCCAGCAGCGTAGCGGGACAGGGTTATTCACCCCTCCACTTT. It translates to CASSVAGQGYSPLHF.

This clone came up a few times. V gene TRBV7-9 combines with J gene TRBJ1-3; D possibly corresponds to TRBD1 (5 bases). Germline CDR1 reads SEHNR; CDR2 reads FQNEAQ (reference sequence). This CDR3 has 14 amino acids. The V and J ends lost 1 base and 2 bases respectively, with 6 bases between them. DNA for the CDR3: TGTGCCAGCAGCTTAGAGGGGACTGGAAACACCATATATTTT. It yields the protein CASSLEGTGNTIYF.

This clone was observed once. The V call is TRBV5-1, the J call TRBJ2-1; D not certain. The CDR3 loop spans 14 amino acids. The V gene lost 3 bases and the J gene lost 6 bases, with 13 bases spanning the gap. Germline loops: CDR1 SGHRS, CDR2 YFSETQ. The CDR3 DNA follows: TGCGCCAGCAGCTCCGCCCAGGCCCCCAATGAGCAGTTCTTC. Translated: CASSSAQAPNEQFF.

The chain uses TRBV15 and TRBJ2-3; the D gene is possibly TRBD1 (6 bases). CDR3 size: 15 residues. The germline gives CDR1 LNHNV, CDR2 YYDKDF (reference sequence). With 0 bases removed from V and 4 bases from J, the gap between germline ends came to 11 bases. The CDR3 DNA follows: TGTGCCACCAGCAGAGAGACAGGTTTTTCAGATACGCAGTATTTT. Residues: CATSRETGFSDTQYF.

The chain employs TRBV13 and TRBJ2-3; possibly TRBD2 for D (5 bases). Germline CDR1 reads PRHDT; CDR2 reads FYEKMQ (reference sequence). V was shortened by 2 bases and J by 2 bases, with 14 bases between the two germline ends. This CDR3 has 16 amino acids. The CDR3, as DNA: TGTGCCAGCAGCTTACGGGGTAGCGCCTTCACAGATACGCAGTATTTT. Residues: CASSLRGSAFTDTQYF.

The rearrangement uses TRBV27 and TRBJ2-3, with 8 bases aligning to TRBD2. V was clipped by 5 bases and J by 0 bases; unmatched bases: 7. The CDR3 has 16 residues. The germline gives CDR1 MNHEY, CDR2 SMNVEV (reference sequence). The CDR3 protein is CASSVPGGPSTDTQYF. The CDR3 region has the DNA TGTGCCAGCAGTGTACCGGGGGGGCCTAGCACAGATACGCAGTATTTT.